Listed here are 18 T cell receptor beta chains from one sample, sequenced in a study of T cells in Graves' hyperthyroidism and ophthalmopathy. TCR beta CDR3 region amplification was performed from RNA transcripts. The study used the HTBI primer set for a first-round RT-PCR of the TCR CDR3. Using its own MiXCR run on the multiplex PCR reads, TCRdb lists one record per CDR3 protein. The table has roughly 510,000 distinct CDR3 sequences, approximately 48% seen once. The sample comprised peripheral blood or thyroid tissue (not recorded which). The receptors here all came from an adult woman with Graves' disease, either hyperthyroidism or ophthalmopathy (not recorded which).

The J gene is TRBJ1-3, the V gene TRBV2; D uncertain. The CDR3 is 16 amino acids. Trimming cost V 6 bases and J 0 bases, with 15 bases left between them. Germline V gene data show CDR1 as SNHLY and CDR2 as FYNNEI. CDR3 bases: TGTGCCAGCAGCCGTTCGGACGGCCGCTCTGGAAACACCATATATTTT. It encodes CASSRSDGRSGNTIYF.

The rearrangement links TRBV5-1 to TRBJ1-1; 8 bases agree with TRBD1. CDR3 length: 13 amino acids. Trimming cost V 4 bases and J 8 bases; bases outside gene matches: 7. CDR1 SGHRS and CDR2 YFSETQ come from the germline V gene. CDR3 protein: CASSNPGQAEAFF. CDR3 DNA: TGCGCCAGCAGCAACCCGGGACAGGCCGAAGCTTTCTTT.

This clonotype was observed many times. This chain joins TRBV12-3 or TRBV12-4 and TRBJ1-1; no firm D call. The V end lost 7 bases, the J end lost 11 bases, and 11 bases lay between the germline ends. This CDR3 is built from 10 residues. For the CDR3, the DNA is TGTGCCAGCACCAACCAAAAGGCTTTCTTT. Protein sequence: CASTNQKAFF.

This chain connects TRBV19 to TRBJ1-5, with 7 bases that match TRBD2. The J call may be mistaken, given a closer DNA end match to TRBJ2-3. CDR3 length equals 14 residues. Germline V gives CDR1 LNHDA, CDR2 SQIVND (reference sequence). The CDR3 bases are TGTGCCACCCGGGAGGCGGGAGGCACAGATACGCAGTATTTT. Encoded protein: CATREAGGTDTQYF.

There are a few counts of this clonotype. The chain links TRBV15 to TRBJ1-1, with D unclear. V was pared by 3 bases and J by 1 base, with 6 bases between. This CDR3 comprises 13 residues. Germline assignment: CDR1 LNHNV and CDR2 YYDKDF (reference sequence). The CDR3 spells CATSREANTEAFF. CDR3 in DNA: TGTGCCACCAGCAGGGAAGCGAACACTGAAGCTTTCTTT. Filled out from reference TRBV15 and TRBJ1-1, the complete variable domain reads DAMVIQNPRYQVTQFGKPVTLSCSQTLNHNVMYWYQQKSSQAPKLLFHYYDKDFNNEADTPDNFQSRRPNTSFCFLDIRSPGLGDTAMYLCATSREANTEAFFGQGTRLTVV.

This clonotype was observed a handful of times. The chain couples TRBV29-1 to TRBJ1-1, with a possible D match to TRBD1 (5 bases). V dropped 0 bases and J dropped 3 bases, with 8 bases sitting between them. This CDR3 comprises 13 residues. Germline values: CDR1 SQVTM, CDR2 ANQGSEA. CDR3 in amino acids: CSVEDRGYTEAFF. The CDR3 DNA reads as TGCAGCGTTGAAGATAGGGGATACACTGAAGCTTTCTTT.

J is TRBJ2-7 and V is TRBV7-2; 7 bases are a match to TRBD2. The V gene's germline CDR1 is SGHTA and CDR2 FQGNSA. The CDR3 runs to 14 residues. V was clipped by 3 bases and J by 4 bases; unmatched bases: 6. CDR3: CASSFASGAYEQYF. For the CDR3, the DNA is TGTGCCAGCAGCTTTGCTAGCGGAGCGTACGAGCAGTACTTC.

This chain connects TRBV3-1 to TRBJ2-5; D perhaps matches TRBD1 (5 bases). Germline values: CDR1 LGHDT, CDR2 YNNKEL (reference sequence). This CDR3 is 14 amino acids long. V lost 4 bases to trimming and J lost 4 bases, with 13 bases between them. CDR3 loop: CASSPGNTPETQYF. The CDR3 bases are TGTGCCAGCAGCCCAGGGAACACCCCAGAGACCCAGTACTTC.

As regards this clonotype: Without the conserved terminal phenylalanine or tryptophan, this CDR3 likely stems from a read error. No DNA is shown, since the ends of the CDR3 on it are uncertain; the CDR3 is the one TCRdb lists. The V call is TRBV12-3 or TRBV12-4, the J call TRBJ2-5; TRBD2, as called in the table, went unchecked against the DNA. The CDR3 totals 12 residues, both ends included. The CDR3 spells CASSIRTSGRVT.

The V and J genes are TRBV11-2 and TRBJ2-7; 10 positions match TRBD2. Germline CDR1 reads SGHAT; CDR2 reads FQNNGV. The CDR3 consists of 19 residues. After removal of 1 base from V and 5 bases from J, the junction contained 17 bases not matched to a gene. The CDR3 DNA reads TGTGCCAGCAGCTTAGTTTGGGGTACGGATCTAGCGGGAGTTCACGAGCAGTACTTC. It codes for CASSLVWGTDLAGVHEQYF.

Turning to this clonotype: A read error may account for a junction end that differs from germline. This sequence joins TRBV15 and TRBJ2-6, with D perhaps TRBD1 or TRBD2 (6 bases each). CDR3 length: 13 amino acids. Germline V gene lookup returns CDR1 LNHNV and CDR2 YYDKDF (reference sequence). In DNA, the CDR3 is TGTGCCACCAACCAGTGGGGGGCCAACGTCATGACTTTC. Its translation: CATNQWGANVMTF.

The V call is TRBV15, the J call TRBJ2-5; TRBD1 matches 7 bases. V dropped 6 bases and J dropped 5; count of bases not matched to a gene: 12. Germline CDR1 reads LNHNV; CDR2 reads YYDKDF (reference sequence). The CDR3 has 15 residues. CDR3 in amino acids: CATSRTGRFYETQYF. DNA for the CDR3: TGTGCCACCAGTCGGACAGGCAGGTTCTACGAGACCCAGTACTTC.

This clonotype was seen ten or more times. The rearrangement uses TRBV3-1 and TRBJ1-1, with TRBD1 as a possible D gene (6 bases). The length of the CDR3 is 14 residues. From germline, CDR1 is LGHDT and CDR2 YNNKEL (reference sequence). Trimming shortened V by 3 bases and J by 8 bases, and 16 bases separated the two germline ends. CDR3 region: CASSHGQLSREAFF. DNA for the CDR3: TGTGCCAGCAGCCATGGACAGTTGAGTAGAGAAGCTTTCTTT.

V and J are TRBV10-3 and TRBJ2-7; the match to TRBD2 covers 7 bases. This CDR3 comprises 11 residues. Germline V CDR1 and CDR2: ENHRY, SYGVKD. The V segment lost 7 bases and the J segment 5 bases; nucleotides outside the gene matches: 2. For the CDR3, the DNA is TGTGCCATCATGGGAGGGCACGAGCAGTACTTC. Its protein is CAIMGGHEQYF.

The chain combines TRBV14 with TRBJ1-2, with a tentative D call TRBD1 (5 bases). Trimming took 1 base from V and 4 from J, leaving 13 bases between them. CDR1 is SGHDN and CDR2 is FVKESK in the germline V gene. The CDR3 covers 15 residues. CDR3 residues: CASSQGWGYTYGYTF. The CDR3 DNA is TGTGCCAGCAGCCAAGGATGGGGGTATACCTATGGCTACACCTTC.

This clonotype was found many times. CDR3 amino acids: CSVEDIRGDPEETQYF. The CDR3 DNA is TGCAGCGTTGAAGATATCAGAGGTGACCCTGAAGAGACCCAGTACTTC. V usage is TRBV29-1 and J usage is TRBJ2-5; no clear D gene. The V gene's germline CDR1 is SQVTM and CDR2 ANQGSEA. The CDR3 consists of 16 residues. Trimming took 0 bases from V and 3 from J, leaving 17 bases between them.

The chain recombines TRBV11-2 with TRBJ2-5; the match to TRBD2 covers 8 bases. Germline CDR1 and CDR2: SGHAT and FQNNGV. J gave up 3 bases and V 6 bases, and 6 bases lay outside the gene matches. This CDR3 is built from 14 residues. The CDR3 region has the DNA TGTGCCAGCAGAGCCTATAGCGGGAAAGAGACCCAGTACTTC. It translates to CASRAYSGKETQYF.

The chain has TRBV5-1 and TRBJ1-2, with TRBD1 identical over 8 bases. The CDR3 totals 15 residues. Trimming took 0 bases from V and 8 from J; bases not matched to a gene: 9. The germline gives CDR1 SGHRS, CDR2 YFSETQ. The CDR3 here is CASSLAGQGSGGYTF. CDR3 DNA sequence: TGCGCCAGCAGCTTGGCCGGACAGGGATCGGGGGGCTACACCTTC.